Below, 21 T cell receptor beta chains from the same sample are listed, as sequenced in a study of shared clonotypes between healthy human individuals. Naive CD8 cells lacked CD45RO, underwent positive selection for CCR7 and left out terminally differentiated effector memory CD45RA+ cells. The assay was immunoSEQ multiplex PCR, and TCRdb's table has in-frame clones only and misses some. The sample includes about 2.1 million clones, 85% to 95% of them seen just once. The sequencing input was naive CD8+ T cells from PBMCs. Every receptor here comes from a young man in good health. Some clones in this sample may be carry-over from other donors' samples.

This clone was seen only once. The V gene is TRBV28, the J gene TRBJ2-1; D is perhaps TRBD2 (5 bases). This CDR3 region has 14 residues. Germline loops: CDR1 MDHEN, CDR2 SYDVKM. V was pared by 5 bases and J by 8 bases, with 16 bases between. Here the CDR3 reads CASSPPRAGYEQFF. DNA of the CDR3: TGTGCCAGCAGTCCCCCTCGCGCGGGTTATGAGCAGTTCTTC.

The chain's CDR3 is CAWTGDKGPGLFF. The CDR3 nucleotides read TGTGCCTGGACGGGGGACAAGGGCCCCGGACTGTTTTTT. V gene TRBV30 combines with J gene TRBJ1-4, with D perhaps matching TRBD1 (6 bases). The germline V gene encodes CDR1 GTSNPN and CDR2 SVGIG (reference sequence). Trimming removed 4 bases from V and 13 bases from J, with 19 bases in between. The CDR3 consists of 13 residues.

V usage is TRBV4-2 and J usage is TRBJ2-3; 9 nucleotides line up with TRBD2. Per germline, CDR1 LGHNA and CDR2 YNFKEQ. This CDR3 has 17 amino acids. With 1 base clipped from V and 3 bases from J, the junction kept 8 bases outside the gene matches. The CDR3 loop reads CASSQVRREGSTDTQYF. The DNA for the CDR3 is TGTGCCAGCAGCCAAGTACGGCGGGAGGGCTCGACAGATACGCAGTATTTT.

The chain links TRBV5-1 to TRBJ1-1; the D is unclear. This CDR3 is built from 13 residues. The V gene's germline CDR1 is SGHRS and CDR2 YFSETQ. V shed 0 bases and J shed 6 bases, with 9 bases lying between them. The CDR3 DNA reads TGCGCCAGCAGCTTGGTTGTTGGCGCTGAAGCTTTCTTT. This sequence encodes CASSLVVGAEAFF.

The rearrangement uses TRBV7-9 and TRBJ1-5; D remains ambiguous. The CDR3 is made up of 15 amino acids. The germline CDR1 and CDR2 sequences are SEHNR and FQNEAQ (reference sequence). Trimming pared 5 bases from V and 0 bases from J, leaving 11 bases between. CDR3 nucleotides: TGTGCCAGCAGCCACAGTGGGGATAGCAATCAGCCCCAGCATTTT. Encoded protein: CASSHSGDSNQPQHF.

The chain carries TRBV11-2 and TRBJ2-3, with D possibly TRBD2 on 5 matching bases. Trimming removed 8 bases from V and 4 bases from J, with 7 bases in between. Germline lookup yields CDR1 SGHAT and CDR2 FQNNGV. This CDR3 region has 11 residues. CDR3 region: CASLGADTQYF. For the CDR3, the DNA is TGTGCCAGCCTGGGAGCAGATACGCAGTATTTT.

J is TRBJ1-2 and V is TRBV4-3, with a tentative D call TRBD1 (6 bases). The CDR3 loop spans 17 amino acids. The germline V and J ends were trimmed by 0 bases and 2 bases, with 16 bases remaining between them. Germline lookup yields CDR1 LGHNA and CDR2 YSLEER. In nucleotides, the CDR3 is TGCGCCAGCAGCCAAGATGAGGGTAGGGGGAAGAACTATGGCTACACCTTC. Translating gives CASSQDEGRGKNYGYTF.

The chain links TRBV11-2 to TRBJ2-5, with TRBD1 identical over 7 bases. The CDR3 runs to 15 residues. V lost 7 bases to trimming and J lost 0 bases; unmatched junction nucleotides: 8. The germline gives CDR1 SGHAT, CDR2 FQNNGV. CDR3 DNA sequence: TGTGCCAGCACACACCGGGACAGAAACCAAGAGACCCAGTACTTC. Encoded protein: CASTHRDRNQETQYF.

The chain carries TRBV27 and TRBJ1-2; 8 nucleotides agree with TRBD1. The germline gives CDR1 MNHEY, CDR2 SMNVEV (reference sequence). CDR3 length: 15 amino acids. Trimming at V came to 6 bases and at J to 1 base, leaving 7 bases not matched to a gene. CDR3 sequence: CASRPGGELNYGYTF. The CDR3 DNA sequence: TGTGCCAGCAGGCCAGGGGGCGAGCTTAACTATGGCTACACCTTC.

V is TRBV5-1 and J is TRBJ2-5, with D uncertain. This CDR3 is built from 12 residues. With 6 bases removed from V and 3 bases from J, the gap between germline ends came to 9 bases. CDR1 and CDR2 from the germline V gene are SGHRS and YFSETQ. The CDR3 region is CASMGKEETQYF. The DNA of the CDR3 is TGCGCCAGCATGGGGAAAGAAGAGACCCAGTACTTC. Full variable domain (rest looked up from reference TRBV5-1 and TRBJ2-5): KAGVTQTPRYLIKTRGQQVTLSCSPISGHRSVSWYQQTPGQGLQFLFEYFSETQRNKGNFPGRFSGRQFSNSRSEMNVSTLELGDSALYLCASMGKEETQYFGPGTRLLVL.

The rearrangement links TRBV6-5 to TRBJ2-1; either TRBD1 or TRBD2 may supply D (5 bases each). The CDR3 spans 14 residues. Trimming stripped 0 bases from V and 4 bases from J, with 7 bases between. CDR1 is MNHEY and CDR2 is SVGAGI in the germline V gene. CDR3 coding DNA: TGTGCCAGCAGTTACTCGGGGGTGTACAATGAGCAGTTCTTC. Its translation: CASSYSGVYNEQFF.

The chain recombines TRBV2 with TRBJ2-7; D gene uncertain. The V end lost 1 base, the J end lost 3 bases, and 7 bases lay between the germline ends. Germline CDR1 reads SNHLY; CDR2 reads FYNNEI. The CDR3 has 13 residues. The CDR3 region has the DNA TGTGCCAGCAGTGAAGTTTGGGACTACGAGCAGTACTTC. Amino acids: CASSEVWDYEQYF.

The rearrangement uses TRBV5-1 and TRBJ2-2, with a tentative D call TRBD2 (6 bases). The CDR3 runs to 18 residues. V gave up 3 bases and J gave up 2 bases, with 20 bases separating them. Germline-derived CDR1 and CDR2 are SGHRS and YFSETQ. The DNA of the CDR3 is TGCGCCAGCAGCTGGGGGATGTGGGCAGGGACTAACACCGGGGAGCTGTTTTTT. It encodes CASSWGMWAGTNTGELFF.

The J gene is TRBJ2-7, the V gene TRBV6-1; maybe TRBD1 (5 bases). With 7 bases removed from V and 3 bases from J, the gap between germline ends came to 19 bases. The CDR3 has 15 amino acids. The germline gives CDR1 MNHNS, CDR2 SASEGT. The CDR3 here is CASKGHTNVNYEQYF. The CDR3 DNA reads as TGTGCCAGCAAAGGACATACTAATGTCAACTACGAGCAGTACTTC.

Remarks on this clone: Distinct nucleotide sequences in the sample also encode this CDR3. The chain is built from TRBV11-2 and TRBJ2-2; the D is unclear. Germline V gene data show CDR1 as SGHAT and CDR2 as FQNNGV. The CDR3 runs 11 residues. V was cut by 5 bases and J by 6 bases, with 4 bases left in between. CDR3 bases: TGTGCCAGCAGCCCCCCCGGGGAGCTGTTTTTT. Translated, it gives CASSPPGELFF. The variable domain in full, completed from reference TRBV11-2 and TRBJ2-2, reads EAGVAQSPRYKIIEKRQSVAFWCNPISGHATLYWYQQILGQGPKLLIQFQNNGVVDDSQLPKDRFSAERLKGVDSTLKIQPAKLEDSAVYLCASSPPGELFFGEGSRLTVL.

The gene calls are TRBV15 and TRBJ2-1; possibly TRBD2 for D (6 bases). The CDR3 consists of 16 residues. Germline V gene lookup returns CDR1 LNHNV and CDR2 YYDKDF (reference sequence). Trimming cost V 5 bases and J 4 bases, with 18 bases left between them. Here the CDR3 reads CATSPESGLFYNEQFF. In DNA, the CDR3 is TGTGCCACCAGCCCGGAGTCGGGACTTTTTTACAATGAGCAGTTCTTC.

This clone was seen only once. The chain has TRBV7-8 and TRBJ2-7; 9 bases match TRBD1. The V gene's germline CDR1 is SGHVS and CDR2 FQNEAQ. This CDR3 is 15 amino acids long. Unmatched junction bases numbered 7, after V lost 5 bases and J lost 2 bases. The CDR3 reads CASSNNRGLTYEQYF. The DNA for the CDR3 is TGTGCCAGCAGCAATAACAGGGGGCTGACCTACGAGCAGTACTTC.

On this clone itself: Distinct nucleotide sequences in the sample also encode this CDR3. The gene calls are TRBV7-6 and TRBJ2-7; 7 bases align to TRBD2. Trimming took 0 bases from V and 6 from J; bases not matched to a gene: 2. This CDR3 contains 13 residues. The germline CDR1 and CDR2 sequences are SGHVS and FNYEAQ. CDR3: CASSLAGGREQYF. In nucleotides, the CDR3 is TGTGCCAGCAGCTTAGCGGGAGGGCGCGAGCAGTACTTC.

The chain employs TRBV27 and TRBJ2-7; 13 bases fit TRBD2. The CDR3 is 16 residues long. The V gene's germline CDR1 is MNHEY and CDR2 SMNVEV (reference sequence). After removal of 5 bases from V and 0 bases from J, the junction contained 4 bases not matched to a gene. The CDR3 DNA reads as TGTGCCAGCAGTACCCGGACTAGCGGGGGCTCCTACGAGCAGTACTTC. Protein product: CASSTRTSGGSYEQYF.

This rearrangement joins TRBV28 to TRBJ2-3; 9 positions agree with TRBD2. The junction had 7 bases not matched to a gene; V was cut back by 5 bases and J by 4 bases. CDR1 is MDHEN and CDR2 is SYDVKM in the germline V gene. The CDR3 is 15 amino acids. The CDR3 DNA is TGTGCCAGCAGTCGCATAGCGGGAGTCCCAGATACGCAGTATTTT. This encodes CASSRIAGVPDTQYF. Variable domain in full (rest from reference TRBV28 and TRBJ2-3): DVKVTQSSRYLVKRTGEKVFLECVQDMDHENMFWYRQDPGLGLRLIYFSYDVKMKEKGDIPEGYSVSREKKERFSLILESASTNQTSMYLCASSRIAGVPDTQYFGPGTRLTVL.

This clone was found once. The genes are TRBV21-1 and TRBJ2-5; the D call TRBD2 from the table was never checked on the DNA. TRBV21-1 is designated a pseudogene. CDR3 length: 15 amino acids. CDR3 in amino acids: CASSKAGGRQETQYF. In DNA, the CDR3 is TGTGCCAGCAGCAAAGCGGGGGGGAGACAAGAGACCCAGTACTTC.